Below, 31 T cell receptor beta chains from the same sample are listed, as sequenced in a study of OX40 agonist ivuxolimab in advanced cancers. Clones were read by immunoSEQ multiplex PCR, and TCRdb kept only the in-frame ones, dropping some. The sample consists of over 55,000 clones, around 84% of them appearing once. The sequenced sample was CD4+ or CD8+ T cells sorted from blood, obtained in a trial of the OX40 agonist ivuxolimab. Every receptor here comes from an adult with an advanced solid tumor such as melanoma, head and neck, liver or kidney cancer.

The gene calls are TRBV2 and TRBJ2-3; D is undetermined. V lost 4 bases, J lost 5 bases, and 7 bases lay in between. The germline gives CDR1 SNHLY, CDR2 FYNNEI. CDR3 length: 12 amino acids. CDR3 sequence (DNA): TGTGCCAGCAGTGTCTTCGAAGATACGCAGTATTTT. Translated, it gives CASSVFEDTQYF.

The chain joins TRBV10-3 to TRBJ1-6; 11 bases match TRBD1. After removal of 6 bases from V and 9 bases from J, the junction contained 7 bases not matched to a gene. Germline V gene lookup returns CDR1 ENHRY and CDR2 SYGVKD. The CDR3 loop spans 15 amino acids. This CDR3 is CAIRTPGQGGSPLHF. The CDR3 DNA follows: TGTGCCATCAGAACCCCGGGACAGGGGGGTTCACCCCTCCACTTT.

The chain employs TRBV14 and TRBJ2-7; D unclear. Looked up from germline, CDR1 is SGHDN and CDR2 is FVKESK. Trimming shortened V by 1 base and J by 6 bases, and 10 bases separated the two germline ends. The CDR3 is 13 amino acids. The CDR3 DNA reads TGTGCCAGCAGCCAAGCCACATTAACCGAGCAGTACTTC. Amino acid sequence: CASSQATLTEQYF.

This chain connects TRBV7-9 to TRBJ1-4; D is undetermined. CDR1 is SEHNR, CDR2 FQNEAQ, per germline (reference sequence). This CDR3 is built from 14 residues. Trimming cost V 5 bases and J 2 bases, with 9 bases left between them. CDR3 sequence reads: CASSIRETNEKLFF. The CDR3 DNA follows: TGTGCCAGCAGCATCCGGGAGACTAATGAAAAACTGTTTTTT.

This clone was observed a single time. This rearrangement joins TRBV6-1 to TRBJ1-4; maybe TRBD1 (6 bases). Germline CDR1 reads MNHNS; CDR2 reads SASEGT. Between the trimmed V and J ends, which lost 2 bases and 5 bases, there was a span of 15 bases. There are 16 residues in the CDR3. The CDR3 DNA reads TGTGCCAGCAGTGAACGGGACACCCAAGTGAATGAAAAACTGTTTTTT. Residues: CASSERDTQVNEKLFF.

This chain connects TRBV6-1 to TRBJ2-1; a possible D gene is TRBD1 (6 bases). The CDR3 is 14 residues long. Trimming took 11 bases from V and 5 from J, leaving 19 bases between them. Germline V gene sequence: CDR1 MNHNS, CDR2 SASEGT. The CDR3 DNA reads TGTGCCGTGACAGGAAGGGGGAGAAACAATGAGCAGTTCTTC. As protein: CAVTGRGRNNEQFF.

The chain joins TRBV7-8 to TRBJ2-7, with D perhaps given as TRBD1 or TRBD2 (5 bases each). Germline V gene lookup returns CDR1 SGHVS and CDR2 FQNEAQ. The CDR3 loop spans 15 amino acids. V was shortened by 1 base and J by 2 bases, with 12 bases between the two germline ends. The chain's CDR3 is CASSLGDGRTYEQYF. The CDR3 DNA reads TGTGCCAGCAGCTTAGGGGACGGACGAACCTACGAGCAGTACTTC.

This clone was seen once. V usage is TRBV27 and J usage is TRBJ2-3; perhaps TRBD2 as D (7 bases). This CDR3 is built from 15 residues. Trimming stripped 8 bases from V and 4 bases from J, with 19 bases between. Germline V gene lookup returns CDR1 MNHEY and CDR2 SMNVEV (reference sequence). The CDR3 here is CASRDGGPGSDTQYF. The CDR3 bases are TGTGCCAGCCGAGACGGGGGGCCGGGGTCAGATACGCAGTATTTT.

This clone was observed a handful of times. The chain uses TRBV19 and TRBJ1-2; D gene uncertain. The CDR3 covers 15 residues. CDR1 and CDR2 (germline): LNHDA, SQIVND (reference sequence). V dropped 4 bases and J dropped 4 bases, with 16 bases sitting between them. The CDR3 loop reads CASSTQGWEPYGYTF. The CDR3 region has the DNA TGTGCCAGTAGTACCCAAGGGTGGGAGCCCTATGGCTACACCTTC.

The chain uses TRBV7-9 and TRBJ2-5; no clear D. In germline, CDR1 is SEHNR, CDR2 FQNEAQ (reference sequence). The CDR3 is made up of 13 amino acids. Trimming took off 3 bases at V and 1 base at J, with 6 bases between the two ends. CDR3 in amino acids: CASSLSFQETQYF. CDR3 sequence (DNA): TGTGCCAGCAGCTTGTCCTTCCAAGAGACCCAGTACTTC.

The rearrangement links TRBV28 to TRBJ2-1; the D is unclear. V lost 5 bases, J lost 6 bases, and 8 bases lay in between. Germline V gives CDR1 MDHEN, CDR2 SYDVKM. CDR3 length: 12 residues. The CDR3 region has the DNA TGTGCCAGCAGTGCGCCAGTCAATGAGCAGTTCTTC. Protein: CASSAPVNEQFF.

This chain links TRBV5-1 with TRBJ2-1, with D maybe TRBD2 (7 bases). The CDR3 is 14 amino acids. From germline, CDR1 is SGHRS and CDR2 YFSETQ. Trimming took 4 bases from V and 5 from J, leaving 13 bases between them. The CDR3 region has the DNA TGCGCCAGCAGCCCAATGCGGGGGCACAATGAGCAGTTCTTC. Amino acids: CASSPMRGHNEQFF.

The gene calls are TRBV12-5 and TRBJ1-2, with D possibly being TRBD1 (6 bases). Germline CDR1 LGHNT, CDR2 FRNRAP. The CDR3 contains 13 residues. The V end was cut by 6 bases, the J end by 8 bases, with 16 bases between. CDR3 in amino acids: CASGPVQGRGYTF. The CDR3 DNA follows: TGTGCTAGTGGCCCCGTACAGGGACGGGGCTACACCTTC.

This clone was found a few times. The chain has TRBV2 and TRBJ1-4, with a tentative D call TRBD1 (6 bases). The CDR3 has 13 residues. Germline V lookup: CDR1 SNHLY, CDR2 FYNNEI. Trimming cost V 8 bases and J 8 bases, with 15 bases left between them. DNA for the CDR3: TGTGCCAGCGGCCCCCAGGGGCGGGAAAAACTGTTTTTT. Encoded protein: CASGPQGREKLFF.

The chain links TRBV4-1 to TRBJ2-5; possible D gene TRBD2, 5 bases. The CDR3 sequence is 19 residues long. V was cut by 1 base and J by 5 bases, with 26 bases left in between. The germline V gene encodes CDR1 MGHRA and CDR2 YSYEKL. The CDR3 sequence is CASSQVGRGRTATRETQYF. As DNA, the CDR3 is TGCGCCAGCAGCCAAGTCGGGCGAGGGAGAACAGCTACGCGGGAGACCCAGTACTTC.

V and J are TRBV18 and TRBJ2-1; the match to TRBD1 covers 7 bases. With 3 bases clipped from V and 5 bases from J, the junction kept 7 bases outside the gene matches. The germline V gene encodes CDR1 KGHSH and CDR2 LQKENI. The CDR3 is 15 residues long. CDR3 sequence reads: CASSPETGLHNEQFF. In nucleotides, the CDR3 is TGTGCCAGCTCACCTGAGACAGGGTTGCACAATGAGCAGTTCTTC.

The chain employs TRBV4-3 and TRBJ2-2; D perhaps matches TRBD2 (6 bases). Deletions cut 1 base from V and 2 bases from J, with 20 bases between. This CDR3 has 19 residues. Germline V gene sequence: CDR1 LGHNA, CDR2 YSLEER. CDR3 protein: CASSQVVSLGGGNTGELFF. In DNA, the CDR3 is TGCGCCAGCAGCCAAGTCGTATCCCTCGGGGGAGGAAACACCGGGGAGCTGTTTTTT.

The chain employs TRBV27 and TRBJ1-2, with D perhaps TRBD1 (5 bases). The V gene's germline CDR1 is MNHEY and CDR2 SMNVEV (reference sequence). Between the trimmed V and J ends, which lost 2 bases and 7 bases, there was a span of 17 bases. CDR3 size: 15 residues. CDR3 DNA sequence: TGTGCCAGCAGTTTAGGGGGTTTCGGGGAAGGTGGCTACACCTTC. Translated: CASSLGGFGEGGYTF.

J is TRBJ2-7 and V is TRBV28; TRBD2 matches 11 bases. J gave up 0 bases and V 5 bases, and 9 bases lay outside the gene matches. The CDR3 consists of 17 residues. Germline CDR1 MDHEN, CDR2 SYDVKM. The CDR3 DNA is TGTGCCAGCAGTCCGCCTATGGGACTAGCGGACTCCTACGAGCAGTACTTC. Amino acids: CASSPPMGLADSYEQYF.

This chain joins TRBV21-1 and TRBJ2-7; whether TRBD2, the table's D call, matches the DNA was not checked. TRBV21-1 counts as a pseudogene. This CDR3 contains 15 residues. The CDR3 DNA reads as TGTGCCAGCAGCACTAGCGGGGGGGCCTGCTACGAGCAGTACGTC. Amino acids: CASSTSGGACYEQYV.

The chain recombines TRBV7-2 with TRBJ1-4, with 7 bases aligning to TRBD1. Germline CDR1 SGHTA, CDR2 FQGNSA. V dropped 5 bases and J dropped 5; count of bases not matched to a gene: 2. This CDR3 contains 13 residues. The CDR3 protein is CASSPGQNEKLFF. CDR3 in DNA: TGTGCCAGCAGCCCGGGACAGAATGAAAAACTGTTTTTT.

This chain connects TRBV19 to TRBJ2-3; D unresolved. Germline V lookup: CDR1 LNHDA, CDR2 SQIVND (reference sequence). V lost 5 bases, J lost 2 bases, and 11 bases lay in between. The CDR3 sequence is 14 residues long. The DNA for the CDR3 is TGTGCCAGTAGTCCAGGACGGATCACAGATACGCAGTATTTT. Amino acid sequence: CASSPGRITDTQYF.

CDR3 nucleotide sequence: TGTGCCAGCAGCTTCAGAAGCAATGAGCAGTTCTTC. This gives the protein CASSFRSNEQFF. This chain uses TRBV7-9 with TRBJ2-1; no definite D call. Germline-derived CDR1 and CDR2 are SEHNR and FQNEAQ (reference sequence). CDR3 length: 12 amino acids. V lost 3 bases and J lost 6, with 6 bases in between.

The gene calls are TRBV9 and TRBJ2-3, with a tentative D call TRBD1 (6 bases). The CDR3 is made up of 16 amino acids. Trimming cost V 0 bases and J 1 base, with 12 bases left between them. The germline V gene encodes CDR1 SGDLS and CDR2 YYNGEE. Written as DNA, the CDR3 is TGTGCCAGCAGCGTAGGTGCGACAGGCCGCACAGATACGCAGTATTTT. Its protein product is CASSVGATGRTDTQYF.

The V gene is TRBV7-2, the J gene TRBJ2-4; possible D gene TRBD1, 6 bases. The CDR3 has 14 amino acids. The ends were cut back, 1 base at V and 6 bases at J, with 10 bases in the middle. Germline V gene lookup returns CDR1 SGHTA and CDR2 FQGNSA. CDR3 coding DNA: TGTGCCAGCAGCTTAGACAGGGTAGCAAACATTCAGTACTTC. It yields the protein CASSLDRVANIQYF.

This chain joins TRBV6-5 and TRBJ2-1; D not certain. Germline CDR1 and CDR2: MNHEY and SVGAGI. This CDR3 is built from 15 residues. V was trimmed by 6 bases and J by 8 bases, leaving 20 bases between them. The CDR3 region has the DNA TGTGCCAGCAGCAATACCGGCCAGCTTAGGTATGAGCAGTTCTTC. It encodes CASSNTGQLRYEQFF.

The chain recombines TRBV5-4 with TRBJ2-1; TRBD1 matches 9 bases. The CDR3 consists of 15 residues. V dropped 4 bases and J dropped 3; count of bases not matched to a gene: 5. The germline CDR1 and CDR2 sequences are SGHNT and YYREEE (reference sequence). For the CDR3, the DNA is TGTGCCAGCAGCGGGGGACAGGGAGTCTACAATGAGCAGTTCTTC. Translated, it gives CASSGGQGVYNEQFF. Full variable domain (outside the CDR3, taken from reference TRBV5-4 and TRBJ2-1): ETGVTQSPTHLIKTRGQQVTLRCSSQSGHNTVSWYQQALGQGPQFIFQYYREEENGRGNFPPRFSGLQFPNYSSELNVNALELDDSALYLCASSGGQGVYNEQFFGPGTRLTVL.

The chain has TRBV20-1 and TRBJ1-4; TRBD1 might be the D (5 bases). This CDR3 has 11 residues. The V end was cut by 2 bases, the J end by 8 bases, with 6 bases between. Germline V gene data show CDR1 as DFQATT and CDR2 as SNEGSKA (reference sequence). This CDR3 is CSARRDEKLFF. CDR3 nucleotides: TGCAGTGCTAGACGGGACGAAAAACTGTTTTTT.

A note on this clone: Only one base separates this from a far larger clonotype, so it likely reflects a read error. The chain uses TRBV7-9 and TRBJ1-1, with D uncertain. The CDR3 loop spans 13 amino acids. Germline CDR1 SEHNR, CDR2 FQNEAQ (reference sequence). V lost 3 bases to trimming and J lost 1 base, with 6 bases between them. The CDR3 sequence is CASSFSENTEAFF. In DNA form, the CDR3 reads TGTGCCAGCAGCTTCTCAGAGAACACTGAAGCTTTCTTT.

This chain connects TRBV7-2 to TRBJ2-2; tentatively, D is TRBD1 (5 bases). Germline V lookup: CDR1 SGHTA, CDR2 FQGNSA. The CDR3 has 15 residues. Trimming left V 8 bases short and J 8 bases short, with 21 bases between. CDR3 coding DNA: TGTGCCAGCCTGCTAGTTCAGGGTTTCGGAGGGGAGCTGTTTTTT. Protein: CASLLVQGFGGELFF. The whole variable domain, filled in from reference TRBV7-2 and TRBJ2-2, reads GAGVSQSPSNKVTEKGKDVELRCDPISGHTALYWYRQSLGQGLEFLIYFQGNSAPDKSGLPSDRFSAERTGGSVSTLTIQRTQQEDSAVYLCASLLVQGFGGELFFGEGSRLTVL.

CDR3 amino acids: CASNPTVRPGAKNIQYF. The CDR3 DNA follows: TGTGCCAGCAACCCGACAGTTAGGCCCGGAGCCAAAAACATTCAGTACTTC. The chain links TRBV28 to TRBJ2-4; tentatively, D is TRBD1 (5 bases). The CDR3 consists of 17 residues. V was cut by 7 bases and J by 0 bases, with 19 bases left in between. Germline lookup yields CDR1 MDHEN and CDR2 SYDVKM.